This T cell receptor beta chain was captured in a study of T cell changes during pregnancy in multiple sclerosis. Trimming left V 7 bases short and J 0 bases short, with 18 bases between. The length of the CDR3 is 16 residues. Germline loops: CDR1 SEHNR, CDR2 FQNEAQ (reference sequence). The protocol was immunoSEQ multiplex PCR, while the TCRdb copy is restricted to in-frame clones and leaves out a portion. This sample has 60,000 to 75,000 clones, with approximately 91% found just once. This chain uses TRBV7-9 with TRBJ1-1; the D is unclear. The clonotype was recovered from a female donor with multiple sclerosis, enrolled in a pregnancy study. The sample in question was peripheral blood, obtained in the third trimester of pregnancy. CDR3 in DNA: TGTGCCAGCAACCTTGACGGAGGGAACATGAACACTGAAGCTTTCTTT. This codes for CASNLDGGNMNTEAFF.